The T cell receptor (beta chain) described here comes from a study of CD8+ T cells in alopecia areata. Study summary: Tofacitinib administration to treated patients was oral, at 5 to 10 mg twice daily. General observations from the study: Normal scalp showed lower clonality than lesional scalp, especially alopecia totalis/universalis.

Extracted RNA was reverse transcribed into cDNA, the sequencing template. Assay used: immunoSEQ multiplex PCR; TCRdb lists only in-frame clones, some missing. The data show approximately 54,000 clones, around 96% seen once. This clone was recorded once. Its target is unknown. Punch biopsies of lesional scalp, plus peripheral blood, were taken from alopecia areata patients. Both CD4+ and CD8+ T cells were separated by sorting PBMCs. Germline CDR1 reads SGHAT; CDR2 reads FQNNGV. The CDR3 sequence is 14 residues long. V was trimmed by 5 bases and J by 3 bases, leaving 14 bases between them. The sequencing used CD8+ T cells sorted from blood, collected at week 0. V and J are TRBV11-2 and TRBJ2-7; D gene uncertain. The receptor's source is a human donor with alopecia areata. Here the CDR3 DNA reads TGTGCCAGCAGCCCCCCGATGAACGTCTACGAGCAGTACTTC. Residues: CASSPPMNVYEQYF.